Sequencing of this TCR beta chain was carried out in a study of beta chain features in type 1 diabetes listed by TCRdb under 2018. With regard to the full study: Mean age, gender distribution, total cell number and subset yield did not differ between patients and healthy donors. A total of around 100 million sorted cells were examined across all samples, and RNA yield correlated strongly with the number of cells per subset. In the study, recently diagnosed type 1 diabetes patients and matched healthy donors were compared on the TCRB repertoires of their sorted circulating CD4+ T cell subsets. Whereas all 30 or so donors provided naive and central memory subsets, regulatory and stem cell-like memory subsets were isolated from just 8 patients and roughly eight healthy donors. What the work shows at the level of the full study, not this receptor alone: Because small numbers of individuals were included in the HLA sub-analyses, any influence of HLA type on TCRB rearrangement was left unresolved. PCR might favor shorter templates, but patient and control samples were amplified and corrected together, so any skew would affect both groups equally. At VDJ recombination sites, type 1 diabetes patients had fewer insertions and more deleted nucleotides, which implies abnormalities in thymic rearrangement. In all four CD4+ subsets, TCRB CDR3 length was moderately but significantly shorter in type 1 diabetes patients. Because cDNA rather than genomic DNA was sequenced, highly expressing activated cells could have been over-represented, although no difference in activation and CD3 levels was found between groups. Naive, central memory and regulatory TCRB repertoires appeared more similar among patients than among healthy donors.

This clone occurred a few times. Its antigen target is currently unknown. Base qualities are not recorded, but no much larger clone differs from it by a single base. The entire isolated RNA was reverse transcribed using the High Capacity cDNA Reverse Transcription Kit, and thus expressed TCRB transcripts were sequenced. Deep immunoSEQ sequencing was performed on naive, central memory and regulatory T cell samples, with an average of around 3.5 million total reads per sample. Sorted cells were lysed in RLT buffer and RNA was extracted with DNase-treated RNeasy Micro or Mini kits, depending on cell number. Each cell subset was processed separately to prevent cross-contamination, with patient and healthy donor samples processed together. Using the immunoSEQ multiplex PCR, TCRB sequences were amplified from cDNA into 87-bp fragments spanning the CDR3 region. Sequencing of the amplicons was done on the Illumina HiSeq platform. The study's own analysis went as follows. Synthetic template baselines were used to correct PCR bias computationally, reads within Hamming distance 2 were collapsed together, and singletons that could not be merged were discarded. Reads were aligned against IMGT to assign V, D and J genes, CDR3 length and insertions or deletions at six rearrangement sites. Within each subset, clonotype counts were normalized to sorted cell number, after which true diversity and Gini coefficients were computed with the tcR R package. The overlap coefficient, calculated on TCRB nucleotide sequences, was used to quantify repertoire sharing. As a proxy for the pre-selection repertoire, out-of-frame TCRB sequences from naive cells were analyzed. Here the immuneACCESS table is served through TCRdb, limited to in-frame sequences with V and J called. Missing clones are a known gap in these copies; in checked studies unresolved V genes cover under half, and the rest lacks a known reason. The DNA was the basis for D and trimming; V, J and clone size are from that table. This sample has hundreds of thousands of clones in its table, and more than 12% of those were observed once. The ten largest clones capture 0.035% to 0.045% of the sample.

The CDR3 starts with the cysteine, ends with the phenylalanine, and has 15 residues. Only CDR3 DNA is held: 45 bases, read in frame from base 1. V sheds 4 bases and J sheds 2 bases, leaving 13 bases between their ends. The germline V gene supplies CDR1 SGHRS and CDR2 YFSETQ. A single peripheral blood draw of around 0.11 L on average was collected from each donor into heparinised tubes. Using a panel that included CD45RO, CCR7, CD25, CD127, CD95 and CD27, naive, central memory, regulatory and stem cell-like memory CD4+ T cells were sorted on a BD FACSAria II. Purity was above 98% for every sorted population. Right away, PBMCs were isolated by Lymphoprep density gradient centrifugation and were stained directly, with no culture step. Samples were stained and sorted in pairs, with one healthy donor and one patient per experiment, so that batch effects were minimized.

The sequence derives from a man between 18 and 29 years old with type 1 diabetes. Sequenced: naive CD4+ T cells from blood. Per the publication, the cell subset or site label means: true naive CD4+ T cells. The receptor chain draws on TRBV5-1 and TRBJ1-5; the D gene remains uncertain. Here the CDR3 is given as CASSQDGIGNQPQHF. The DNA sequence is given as TGCGCCAGCAGCCAGGACGGGATTGGCAATCAGCCCCAGCATTTT.